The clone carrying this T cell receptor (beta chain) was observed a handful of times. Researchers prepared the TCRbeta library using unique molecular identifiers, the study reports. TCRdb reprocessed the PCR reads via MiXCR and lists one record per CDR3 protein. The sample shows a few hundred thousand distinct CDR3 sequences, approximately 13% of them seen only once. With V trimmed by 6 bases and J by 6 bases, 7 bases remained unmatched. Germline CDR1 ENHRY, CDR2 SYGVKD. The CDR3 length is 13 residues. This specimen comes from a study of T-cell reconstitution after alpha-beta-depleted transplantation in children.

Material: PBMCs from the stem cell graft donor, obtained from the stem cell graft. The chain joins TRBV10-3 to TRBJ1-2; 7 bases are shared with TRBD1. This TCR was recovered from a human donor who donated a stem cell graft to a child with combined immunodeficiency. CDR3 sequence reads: CAIRTTGQDGYTF. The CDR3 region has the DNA TGTGCCATCAGAACGACAGGGCAGGATGGCTACACCTTC.